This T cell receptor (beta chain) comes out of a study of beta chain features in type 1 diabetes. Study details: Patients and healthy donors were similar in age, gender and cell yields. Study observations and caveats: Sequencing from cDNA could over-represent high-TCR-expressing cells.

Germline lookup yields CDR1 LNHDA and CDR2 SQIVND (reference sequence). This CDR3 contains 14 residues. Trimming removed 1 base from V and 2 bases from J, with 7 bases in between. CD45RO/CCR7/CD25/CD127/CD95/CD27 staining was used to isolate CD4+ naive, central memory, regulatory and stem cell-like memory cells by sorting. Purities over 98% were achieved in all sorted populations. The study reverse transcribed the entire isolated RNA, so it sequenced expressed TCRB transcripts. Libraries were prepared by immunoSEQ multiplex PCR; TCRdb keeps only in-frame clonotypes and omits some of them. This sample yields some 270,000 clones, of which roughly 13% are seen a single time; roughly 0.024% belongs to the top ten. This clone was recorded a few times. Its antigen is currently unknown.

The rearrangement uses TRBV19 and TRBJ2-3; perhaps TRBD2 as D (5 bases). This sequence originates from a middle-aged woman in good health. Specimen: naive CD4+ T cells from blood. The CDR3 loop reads CASSIVEDTDTQYF. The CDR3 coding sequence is TGTGCCAGTAGTATAGTGGAGGACACAGATACGCAGTATTTT.